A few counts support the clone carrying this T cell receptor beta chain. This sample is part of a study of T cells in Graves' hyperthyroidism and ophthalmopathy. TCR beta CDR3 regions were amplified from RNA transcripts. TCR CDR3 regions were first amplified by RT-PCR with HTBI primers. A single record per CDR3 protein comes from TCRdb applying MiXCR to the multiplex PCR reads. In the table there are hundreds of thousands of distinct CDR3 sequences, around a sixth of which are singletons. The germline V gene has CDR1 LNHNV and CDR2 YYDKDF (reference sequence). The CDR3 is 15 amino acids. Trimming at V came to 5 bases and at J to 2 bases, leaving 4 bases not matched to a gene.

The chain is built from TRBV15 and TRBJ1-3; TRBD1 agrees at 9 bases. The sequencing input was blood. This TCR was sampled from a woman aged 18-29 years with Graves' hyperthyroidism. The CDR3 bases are TGTGCCACCAGCGGGGACAGGGATCCTGGAAACACCATATATTTT. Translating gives CATSGDRDPGNTIYF.